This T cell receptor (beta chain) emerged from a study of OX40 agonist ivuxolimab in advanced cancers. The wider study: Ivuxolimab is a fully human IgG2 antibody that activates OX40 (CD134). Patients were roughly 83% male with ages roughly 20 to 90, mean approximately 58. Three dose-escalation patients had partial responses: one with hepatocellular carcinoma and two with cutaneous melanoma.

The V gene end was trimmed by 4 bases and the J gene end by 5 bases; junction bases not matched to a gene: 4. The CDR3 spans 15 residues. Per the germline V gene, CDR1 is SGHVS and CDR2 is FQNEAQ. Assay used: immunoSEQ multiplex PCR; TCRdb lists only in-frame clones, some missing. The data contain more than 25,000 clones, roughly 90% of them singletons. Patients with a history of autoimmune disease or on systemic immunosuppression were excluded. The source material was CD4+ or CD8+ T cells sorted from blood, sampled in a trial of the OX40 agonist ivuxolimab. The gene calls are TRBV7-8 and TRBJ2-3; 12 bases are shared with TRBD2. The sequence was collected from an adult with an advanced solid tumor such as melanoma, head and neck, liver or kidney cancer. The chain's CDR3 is CASSSTSGRLDTQYF. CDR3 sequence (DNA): TGTGCCAGCAGCTCGACTAGCGGGAGATTAGATACGCAGTATTTT. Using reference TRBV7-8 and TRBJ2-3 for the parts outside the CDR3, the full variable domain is GAGVSQSPRYKVAKRGQDVALRCDPISGHVSLFWYQQALGQGPEFLTYFQNEAQLDKSGLPSDRFFAERPEGSVSTLKIQRTQQEDSAVYLCASSSTSGRLDTQYFGPGTRLTVL.